This TCR beta chain emerged from a study of neoadjuvant anti-PD-1 for oral cavity cancer. Study background: Most patients had three to four biweekly doses of 3 mg/kg nivolumab before resection. Study outcomes and limitations: Pretreatment Treg/Th17 ratio correlated inversely with post-treatment tumor clonality.

Trimming removed 5 bases from V and 9 bases from J, with 14 bases in between. There are 13 residues in the CDR3. Germline V lookup: CDR1 SGHTA, CDR2 FQGTGA. Here immunoSEQ multiplex PCR was the method, and the copy in TCRdb shows in-frame clones only, minus some. The table includes about 16,000 clones, roughly 70% detected once. Comments on this clone: Its antigen is as yet unknown.

These newly diagnosed stage II-IVA oral cavity squamous cell carcinoma patients had no prior systemic or radiation treatment. Cohort: HPV-negative, locally advanced oral cavity squamous cell carcinoma patients. The receptor was derived from a person aged 35-79 years with oral cavity squamous cell carcinoma. Material: PBMCs, obtained before nivolumab (anti-PD-1) treatment. The chain combines TRBV7-3 with TRBJ2-1; possible D gene TRBD2, 6 bases. CDR3 amino acids: CASSQKTSFEQFF. CDR3 in DNA: TGTGCCAGCAGCCAAAAGACTAGTTTTGAGCAGTTCTTC.